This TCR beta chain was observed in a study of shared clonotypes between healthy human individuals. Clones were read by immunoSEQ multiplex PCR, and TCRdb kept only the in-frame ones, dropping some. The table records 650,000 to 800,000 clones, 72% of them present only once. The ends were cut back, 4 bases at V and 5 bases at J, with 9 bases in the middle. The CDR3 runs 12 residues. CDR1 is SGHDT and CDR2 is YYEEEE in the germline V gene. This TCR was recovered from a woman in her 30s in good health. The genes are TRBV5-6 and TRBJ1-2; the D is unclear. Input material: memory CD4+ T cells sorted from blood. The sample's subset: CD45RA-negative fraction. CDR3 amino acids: CASSPGEYGYTF. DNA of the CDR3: TGTGCCAGCAGCCCGGGAGAATATGGCTACACCTTC. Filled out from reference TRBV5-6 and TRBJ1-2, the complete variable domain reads DAGVTQSPTHLIKTRGQQVTLRCSPKSGHDTVSWYQQALGQGPQFIFQYYEEEERQRGNFPDRFSGHQFPNYSSELNVNALLLGDSALYLCASSPGEYGYTFGSGTRLTVV.